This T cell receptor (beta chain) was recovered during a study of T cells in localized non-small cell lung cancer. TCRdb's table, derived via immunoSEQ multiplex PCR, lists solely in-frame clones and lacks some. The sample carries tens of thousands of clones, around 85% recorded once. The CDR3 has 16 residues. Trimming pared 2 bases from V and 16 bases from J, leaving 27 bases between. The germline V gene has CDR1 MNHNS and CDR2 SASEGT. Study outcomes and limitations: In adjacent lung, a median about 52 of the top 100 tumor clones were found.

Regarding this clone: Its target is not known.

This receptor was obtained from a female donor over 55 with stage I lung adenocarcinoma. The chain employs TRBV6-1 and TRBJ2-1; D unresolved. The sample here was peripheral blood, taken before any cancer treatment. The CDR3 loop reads CASSEYVAGLTMSFFF. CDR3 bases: TGTGCCAGCAGTGAATATGTAGCCGGGCTTACAATGAGTTTTTTCTTC.